Shown below are 26 T cell receptor beta chains from a single sample sequenced in a study of blood T cell repertoires in COVID-19. Using immunoSEQ multiplex PCR, the repertoire was profiled, and TCRdb retains in-frame clones only, with some absent. The sample has a few hundred thousand clones; approximately 78% are singletons. Sequencing was performed on PBMCs or T cells enriched from blood (not recorded which). These receptors all stem from a man aged 40-49 years who had been exposed to COVID-19.

The CDR3 nucleotides read TGTGCCAGCAGTTCAACAACCTCAGGGTACGAGCAGTACTTC. This sequence encodes CASSSTTSGYEQYF. The chain employs TRBV6-5 and TRBJ2-7; D is perhaps TRBD1 (5 bases). The germline V and J ends were trimmed by 4 bases and 4 bases, with 14 bases remaining between them. The CDR3 length is 14 residues. CDR1 is MNHEY, CDR2 SVGAGI, per germline.

This chain links TRBV5-6 with TRBJ2-1; 9 bases are shared with TRBD1. In germline, CDR1 is SGHDT, CDR2 YYEEEE. This CDR3 contains 15 residues. The junction had 11 bases not matched to a gene; V was cut back by 4 bases and J by 9 bases. CDR3 DNA sequence: TGTGCCAGCAGCGCAGCCGGGACAGGGTCTCTTGAGCAGTTCTTC. It translates to CASSAAGTGSLEQFF.

This clone was seen a few times. The CDR3 DNA reads TGTGCCAGCAGTTTAACCGGACCGGGACAGGGTCTCTCTGGGGCCAACGTCCTGACTTTC. This sequence encodes CASSLTGPGQGLSGANVLTF. V is TRBV27 and J is TRBJ2-6; 9 bases match TRBD1. Per the germline V gene, CDR1 is MNHEY and CDR2 is SMNVEV (reference sequence). The CDR3 runs 20 residues. V shed 2 bases and J 0 bases; nucleotides not matched to a gene: 11.

This chain links TRBV7-8 with TRBJ2-1; maybe TRBD2 (6 bases). V shed 1 base and J shed 9 bases, with 10 bases lying between them. Germline lookup yields CDR1 SGHVS and CDR2 FQNEAQ. The CDR3 has 13 residues. Here the CDR3 reads CASSLGEGGEQFF. CDR3 DNA sequence: TGTGCCAGCAGCTTAGGTGAGGGAGGTGAGCAGTTCTTC. Using reference TRBV7-8 and TRBJ2-1 for the parts outside the CDR3, the full variable domain is GAGVSQSPRYKVAKRGQDVALRCDPISGHVSLFWYQQALGQGPEFLTYFQNEAQLDKSGLPSDRFFAERPEGSVSTLKIQRTQQEDSAVYLCASSLGEGGEQFFGPGTRLTVL.

This clone was counted between two and nine times. The chain uses TRBV2 and TRBJ2-1; 8 nucleotides match TRBD1. After removal of 7 bases from V and 8 bases from J, the junction contained 10 bases not matched to a gene. Germline CDR1 is SNHLY and CDR2 is FYNNEI. CDR3 length: 14 amino acids. The CDR3 spells CASIFGQGSYEQFF. In nucleotides, the CDR3 is TGTGCCAGCATCTTTGGACAGGGTTCATATGAGCAGTTCTTC. The variable domain in full, completed from reference TRBV2 and TRBJ2-1, reads EPEVTQTPSHQVTQMGQEVILRCVPISNHLYFYWYRQILGQKVEFLVSFYNNEISEKSEIFDDQFSVERPDGSNFTLKIRSTKLEDSAMYFCASIFGQGSYEQFFGPGTRLTVL.

V usage is TRBV24-1 and J usage is TRBJ2-5; D may be TRBD1 (5 bases). Looked up from germline, CDR1 is KGHDR and CDR2 is SFDVKD. The V end was cut by 9 bases, the J end by 2 bases, with 18 bases between. This CDR3 comprises 15 residues. In nucleotides, the CDR3 is TGTGCCACCGCTACAGTGAGACAGACGCAAGAGACCCAGTACTTC. Its translation is CATATVRQTQETQYF.

The chain couples TRBV7-9 to TRBJ2-7; 10 bases fit TRBD2. From germline, CDR1 is SEHNR and CDR2 FQNEAQ (reference sequence). Trimming took 2 bases from V and 4 from J; bases not matched to a gene: 5. The CDR3 is made up of 15 amino acids. This CDR3 is CASSLWASGSYEQYF. In nucleotides, the CDR3 is TGTGCCAGCAGCTTATGGGCTAGCGGGAGTTACGAGCAGTACTTC.

In DNA form, the CDR3 reads TGCGCCAGCAGCCCAGGACTAGCAGGGAGGGCAGATACGCAGTATTTT. It yields the protein CASSPGLAGRADTQYF. The chain uses TRBV5-1 and TRBJ2-3; 8 bases align to TRBD2. The CDR3 is 16 amino acids. J was trimmed by 4 bases and V by 4 bases; bases with no gene match: 11. CDR1 and CDR2 from the germline V gene are SGHRS and YFSETQ.

The V and J genes are TRBV30 and TRBJ2-1; maybe TRBD2 (6 bases). Germline V gene sequence: CDR1 GTSNPN, CDR2 SVGIG (reference sequence). Trimming took 0 bases from V and 8 from J, leaving 23 bases between them. The CDR3 has 17 residues. The CDR3 spells CAWSVGAGTPKWDEQFF. The CDR3 region has the DNA TGTGCCTGGAGTGTCGGCGCCGGGACTCCCAAATGGGATGAGCAGTTCTTC.

This chain uses TRBV7-3 with TRBJ2-5; the D gene is possibly TRBD2 (6 bases). CDR3 length: 14 amino acids. Germline V gene sequence: CDR1 SGHTA, CDR2 FQGTGA. V was shortened by 2 bases and J by 2 bases, with 9 bases between the two germline ends. CDR3 sequence: CASSLFGGQETQYF. The CDR3 DNA reads as TGTGCCAGCAGCTTATTTGGGGGGCAAGAGACCCAGTACTTC.

There are a few counts of this clone. V and J are TRBV6-6 and TRBJ2-3; D is unresolved. The CDR3 has 11 residues. V was shortened by 6 bases and J by 2 bases, with 3 bases between the two germline ends. Germline CDR1 is MNHNY and CDR2 is SVGAGI (reference sequence). Here the CDR3 DNA reads TGTGCCAGCAGCCTCACAGATACGCAGTATTTT. Protein: CASSLTDTQYF.

This CDR3 reads CASSLFWYRGQDGYTF. DNA for the CDR3: TGTGCCAGCAGCTTATTTTGGTACAGGGGGCAGGATGGCTACACCTTC. The chain employs TRBV7-2 and TRBJ1-2; 9 nucleotides agree with TRBD1. The CDR3 runs to 16 residues. Per germline, CDR1 SGHTA and CDR2 FQGNSA. V dropped 2 bases and J dropped 6; count of bases not matched to a gene: 10.

The V gene is TRBV3-1 (or the pseudogene TRBV3-2), the J gene TRBJ1-1, with D possibly being TRBD1 (6 bases). Between the trimmed V and J ends, which lost 1 base and 5 bases, there was a span of 14 bases. The CDR3 spans 15 residues. The V gene's germline CDR1 is LGHDT and CDR2 YNNKEL (reference sequence). In DNA form, the CDR3 reads TGTGCCAGCAGCCAAGGTGGGGGCTCGGGGACTGAAGCTTTCTTT. Encoded protein: CASSQGGGSGTEAFF.

The CDR3, as DNA: TGTGCCAGCAGCTTAGCCGGGACAGCTTCGAGAGAGCAGTACTTC. The encoded protein is CASSLAGTASREQYF. V usage is TRBV11-1 and J usage is TRBJ2-7; 7 positions agree with TRBD1. Trimming cost V 0 bases and J 7 bases; bases outside gene matches: 9. Germline V gene data show CDR1 as SGHAT and CDR2 as FQDESV (reference sequence). The CDR3 contains 15 residues.

This chain joins TRBV5-4 and TRBJ2-7, with 11 positions matching TRBD2. V dropped 4 bases and J dropped 5; count of bases not matched to a gene: 8. CDR1 and CDR2 (germline): SGHNT, YYREEE (reference sequence). The CDR3 sequence is 15 residues long. CDR3 residues: CASSTLTSGIHEQYF. The CDR3 DNA follows: TGTGCCAGCAGCACATTGACTAGCGGGATCCACGAGCAGTACTTC.

The chain recombines TRBV27 with TRBJ1-2, with D tentatively TRBD1 (5 bases). The CDR3 contains 14 residues. With 2 bases removed from V and 9 bases from J, the gap between germline ends came to 16 bases. Germline CDR1 MNHEY, CDR2 SMNVEV (reference sequence). This CDR3 is CASSLGGSSGSYTF. The CDR3 DNA follows: TGTGCCAGCAGTTTAGGGGGGTCATCAGGAAGCTACACCTTC.

This chain links TRBV7-9 with TRBJ2-1; D possibly corresponds to TRBD2 (5 bases). The germline gives CDR1 SEHNR, CDR2 FQNEAQ (reference sequence). Trimming took 7 bases from V and 9 from J, leaving 19 bases between them. The CDR3 is 14 amino acids. CDR3 in amino acids: CASIILSGVAEQFF. As DNA, the CDR3 is TGTGCCAGCATTATTCTCAGCGGCGTTGCTGAGCAGTTCTTC.

The rearrangement joins TRBV11-3 to TRBJ2-3, with D hard to call. Deletions cut 5 bases from V and 3 bases from J, with 3 bases between. This CDR3 has 11 amino acids. Germline V gene data show CDR1 as SGHNT and CDR2 as YENEEA. DNA of the CDR3: TGTGCCAGCAGCCGTACAGATACGCAGTATTTT. Its protein product is CASSRTDTQYF. Using reference TRBV11-3 and TRBJ2-3 for the parts outside the CDR3, the full variable domain is EAGVVQSPRYKIIEKKQPVAFWCNPISGHNTLYWYLQNLGQGPELLIRYENEEAVDDSQLPKDRFSAERLKGVDSTLKIQPAELGDSAVYLCASSRTDTQYFGPGTRLTVL.

The chain uses TRBV19 and TRBJ1-5; D is ambiguous. The CDR3 runs 14 residues. Trimming shortened V by 4 bases and J by 7 bases, and 14 bases separated the two germline ends. Germline V gene sequence: CDR1 LNHDA, CDR2 SQIVND (reference sequence). CDR3 DNA sequence: TGTGCCAGTAGTACCCAACGCAACGGGCAGCCCCAGCATTTT. Its protein product is CASSTQRNGQPQHF.

This rearrangement joins TRBV7-3 to TRBJ2-3; possibly TRBD1 for D (5 bases). V was shortened by 3 bases and J by 5 bases, with 9 bases between the two germline ends. This CDR3 comprises 13 residues. Germline values: CDR1 SGHTA, CDR2 FQGTGA. The CDR3 here is CASSFLREDTQYF. The CDR3 coding sequence is TGTGCCAGCAGCTTTCTCAGGGAAGATACGCAGTATTTT.

This rearrangement joins TRBV9 to TRBJ2-1; TRBD2 agrees at 12 bases. The CDR3 length is 17 residues. Trimming took 0 bases from V and 8 from J; bases not matched to a gene: 9. Per germline, CDR1 SGDLS and CDR2 YYNGEE. The CDR3 DNA reads as TGTGCCAGCAGCGTAGACCTAGCGGGAGGGCTAAGGGATGAGCAGTTCTTC. Translating it yields CASSVDLAGGLRDEQFF. The full variable domain, in which reference TRBV9 and TRBJ2-1 provide the parts outside the CDR3, is DSGVTQTPKHLITATGQRVTLRCSPRSGDLSVYWYQQSLDQGLQFLIQYYNGEERAKGNILERFSAQQFPDLHSELNLSSLELGDSALYFCASSVDLAGGLRDEQFFGPGTRLTVL.

As concerns this clone: Other DNA sequences in this specimen translate into the identical CDR3. The gene calls are TRBV5-1 and TRBJ1-2, with D unresolved. The CDR3 is made up of 13 amino acids. The V and J ends lost 0 bases and 6 bases respectively, with 9 bases between them. Germline loops: CDR1 SGHRS, CDR2 YFSETQ. CDR3 nucleotides: TGCGCCAGCAGCTTGGAAGGAGTAGATGGCTACACCTTC. This encodes CASSLEGVDGYTF.

This clone was recorded only once. The chain has TRBV5-5 and TRBJ2-5; weak D call: TRBD2 (5 bases). V dropped 1 base and J dropped 4 bases, with 8 bases sitting between them. The length of the CDR3 is 13 residues. Per the germline V gene, CDR1 is SGHKS and CDR2 is YYEKEE (reference sequence). As DNA, the CDR3 is TGTGCCAGCAGCTTGAGTGGAGGAGAGACCCAGTACTTC. Its protein is CASSLSGGETQYF.

CDR3 protein: CASTTPDRERAFF. For the CDR3, the DNA is TGTGCCAGCACCACCCCGGACAGGGAAAGAGCTTTCTTT. The genes are TRBV28 and TRBJ1-1, with TRBD1 matching 8 bases. Per germline, CDR1 MDHEN and CDR2 SYDVKM. The V gene end was trimmed by 7 bases and the J gene end by 10 bases; junction bases not matched to a gene: 11. The CDR3 has 13 amino acids.

The chain links TRBV7-8 to TRBJ1-2; TRBD1 is a possible D gene (5 bases). Germline CDR1 and CDR2: SGHVS and FQNEAQ. The germline V and J ends were trimmed by 0 bases and 7 bases, with 15 bases remaining between them. This CDR3 has 15 amino acids. The CDR3 loop is CASSLAWVGRSGYTF. DNA of the CDR3: TGTGCCAGCAGCTTAGCATGGGTGGGGCGCAGTGGCTACACCTTC.

This sequence joins TRBV9 and TRBJ1-2; 9 bases agree with TRBD1. CDR3 length equals 19 residues. V shed 4 bases, J shed 0 bases, and the junction held 16 bases outside the gene matches. Per germline, CDR1 SGDLS and CDR2 YYNGEE. The CDR3 is CASSTSPGTGPLANYGYTF. As DNA, the CDR3 is TGTGCCAGCAGCACCTCCCCAGGGACAGGGCCCCTAGCTAACTATGGCTACACCTTC.